The T cell receptor beta chain described here comes from a study of radiation and T cells in renal cell carcinoma. The CDR3 spans 16 residues. The trim removed 2 bases at V and 0 bases at J, leaving 3 bases unmatched. Germline loops: CDR1 MNHEY, CDR2 SVGAGI. Described time point: blood 2 weeks post-SBRT. Documented treatment: 15 Gy SBRT to primary tumor, nephrectomy 4 weeks later. Sequencing used immunoSEQ multiplex PCR; TCRdb keeps in-frame clones, though not all of them. This table has 100,000 to 150,000 clones, around 81% appearing once. Specimen: blood, collected from a patient whose treatment included radiotherapy and nephrectomy. The chain has TRBV6-5 and TRBJ1-4; TRBD1 agrees at 7 bases. The origin of this receptor is a middle-aged man with renal cell carcinoma. CDR3 amino acids: CASSYAGGATNEKLFF. The DNA for the CDR3 is TGTGCCAGCAGTTACGCAGGGGGAGCAACTAATGAAAAACTGTTTTTT.